The 17 T cell receptor beta chains presented below share a single source sample, sequenced in a study of vaccination effects on CD4 cells after COVID-19. ViraFEST assay sequencing came after antigen-specific CD4+ T cells were expanded with viral peptide pools. With more than 9 days of culture completed, CD4+ T cells were isolated. Their cognate antigens are unknown. The assay was immunoSEQ multiplex PCR, and TCRdb's table has in-frame clones only and misses some. The sample contains approximately 82,000 clones, approximately 74% of which appear only once. The sequencing here drew on CD4+ T cells from PBMCs cultured with HCoV-229E spike peptides, taken before COVID-19 vaccination. These receptors all come from a human donor who received a COVID-19 vaccine.

The V call is TRBV5-1, the J call TRBJ2-3, with 10 bases lining up with TRBD2. The ends lost 4 bases at V and 2 bases at J; junction bases unmatched: 10. The CDR3 extends over 17 amino acids. CDR1 is SGHRS, CDR2 YFSETQ, per germline. The CDR3 protein is CASSPGSSGGITDTQYF. CDR3 DNA sequence: TGCGCCAGCAGCCCCGGGAGTAGCGGGGGGATCACAGATACGCAGTATTTT.

This chain uses TRBV11-2 with TRBJ1-6, with D maybe TRBD1 (6 bases). Trimming cost V 3 bases and J 10 bases, with 16 bases left between them. CDR3 length equals 15 residues. Germline V gene lookup returns CDR1 SGHAT and CDR2 FQNNGV. The CDR3 DNA sequence: TGTGCCAGCAGCTTTCAGGGACACGGTAACTCACCCCTCCACTTT. The encoded protein is CASSFQGHGNSPLHF.

The DNA of the CDR3 is TGCAGCGTTGCGGAGAACACTGAAGCTTTCTTT. It specifies CSVAENTEAFF. The genes are TRBV29-1 and TRBJ1-1, with D uncertain. Germline V CDR1 and CDR2: SQVTM, ANQGSEA. The V end was cut by 4 bases, the J end by 1 base, with 4 bases between. This CDR3 is built from 11 residues. The full variable domain, with the rest looked up from reference TRBV29-1 and TRBJ1-1, is SAVISQKPSRDICQRGTSLTIQCQVDSQVTMMFWYRQQPGQSLTLIATANQGSEATYESGFVIDKFPISRPNLTFSTLTVSNMSPEDSSIYLCSVAENTEAFFGQGTRLTVV.

This clone turned up a few times. V is TRBV5-6 and J is TRBJ2-2; D is possibly TRBD2 (6 bases). Trimming removed 2 bases at V and 7 bases at J, with 12 bases between. Germline CDR1 SGHDT, CDR2 YYEEEE. The CDR3 contains 14 residues. The CDR3 bases are TGTGCCAGCAGCTTTTACGGGGAGGTCGGGGAGCTGTTTTTT. Residues: CASSFYGEVGELFF.

This clone is a singleton in its sample. The chain couples TRBV18 to TRBJ1-2; possibly TRBD1 for D (5 bases). CDR1 is KGHSH and CDR2 is LQKENI in the germline V gene. Trimming pared 0 bases from V and 9 bases from J, leaving 17 bases between. The CDR3 loop spans 15 amino acids. CDR3 sequence: CASSPPVPGPWCYTF. DNA of the CDR3: TGTGCCAGCTCACCACCGGTTCCGGGACCGTGGTGCTACACCTTC.

This chain links TRBV24-1 with TRBJ1-1; D not certain. The germline V gene encodes CDR1 KGHDR and CDR2 SFDVKD. Trimming removed 3 bases at V and 1 base at J, with 5 bases between. CDR3 length: 13 residues. CDR3 region: CATSDRRNTEAFF. CDR3 in DNA: TGTGCCACCAGTGATAGGAGGAACACTGAAGCTTTCTTT.

The chain joins TRBV11-2 to TRBJ2-3; no firm D call. The CDR3 length is 15 residues. Trimming cost V 4 bases and J 1 base, with 12 bases left between them. Germline values: CDR1 SGHAT, CDR2 FQNNGV. The CDR3 DNA follows: TGTGCCAGCAGCTATGACGGTATTCGCACAGATACGCAGTATTTT. Protein product: CASSYDGIRTDTQYF.

This sequence joins TRBV3-1 (or the pseudogene TRBV3-2) and TRBJ2-2, with D possibly being TRBD1 (5 bases). Germline V gives CDR1 LGHDT, CDR2 YNNKEL (reference sequence). The V gene lost 4 bases and the J gene lost 3 bases, with 12 bases spanning the gap. The CDR3 length is 15 residues. The CDR3 nucleotides read TGTGCCAGCAGCCTACTCGACAGCGACACCGGGGAGCTGTTTTTT. It codes for CASSLLDSDTGELFF.

This clone appeared a single time. The genes are TRBV12-3 or TRBV12-4 and TRBJ1-1; D gene uncertain. The CDR3 runs 13 residues. With 8 bases removed from V and 1 base from J, the gap between germline ends came to 11 bases. CDR3 protein: CASHRAGNTEAFF. As DNA, the CDR3 is TGTGCCAGCCATAGGGCGGGGAACACTGAAGCTTTCTTT.

This clone was counted only a few times. The V call is TRBV10-1, the J call TRBJ1-6, with a weak D call TRBD1 (6 bases). CDR3 length: 13 residues. V was trimmed by 9 bases and J by 9 bases, leaving 15 bases between them. Looked up from germline, CDR1 is WNHNN and CDR2 is SYGVQD (reference sequence). Here the CDR3 DNA reads TGCGCCAGTTCCCCCGGGACATCTTCACCCCTCCACTTT. It specifies CASSPGTSSPLHF.

V gene TRBV2 combines with J gene TRBJ1-2; D is undetermined. The germline V gene has CDR1 SNHLY and CDR2 FYNNEI. The V gene lost 6 bases and the J gene lost 0 bases, with 14 bases spanning the gap. The CDR3 contains 15 residues. The CDR3 bases are TGTGCCAGCAGAGCTAATACGGAGCCTAACTATGGCTACACCTTC. The encoded protein is CASRANTEPNYGYTF.

This sequence joins TRBV24-1 and TRBJ2-2, with 14 bases aligning to TRBD2. Germline V gene sequence: CDR1 KGHDR, CDR2 SFDVKD. The CDR3 extends over 19 amino acids. V dropped 2 bases and J dropped 3; count of bases not matched to a gene: 7. The CDR3 spells CATSDWGTSGGFDTGELFF. Written as DNA, the CDR3 is TGTGCCACCAGTGATTGGGGGACTAGCGGGGGTTTCGACACCGGGGAGCTGTTTTTT.

The chain joins TRBV3-1 (or the pseudogene TRBV3-2) to TRBJ1-3; D might be TRBD1 (5 bases). Germline CDR1 is LGHDT and CDR2 is YNNKEL (reference sequence). This CDR3 is 15 amino acids long. V gave up 4 bases and J gave up 4 bases, with 14 bases separating them. The CDR3, as DNA: TGTGCCAGCAGCCCTCTGGGACTTGCAGGAAACACCATATATTTT. Translating it yields CASSPLGLAGNTIYF.

V and J are TRBV6-2 or TRBV6-3 and TRBJ2-5; TRBD2 matches 10 bases. The CDR3 length is 15 residues. Germline V lookup: CDR1 MNHEY, CDR2 SVGEGT. Unmatched junction bases numbered 8, after V lost 5 bases and J lost 5 bases. This CDR3 is CASSRSLTSGETQYF. The CDR3 coding sequence is TGTGCCAGCAGTCGCTCCCTGACTAGCGGGGAGACCCAGTACTTC.

The CDR3 sequence is CASSEGVSYNEQFF. The CDR3 DNA is TGTGCCAGCAGTGAAGGGGTATCCTACAATGAGCAGTTCTTC. J is TRBJ2-1 and V is TRBV2; D is undetermined. Germline lookup yields CDR1 SNHLY and CDR2 FYNNEI. V was trimmed by 1 base and J by 1 base, leaving 5 bases between them. The CDR3 is made up of 14 amino acids.

This clone has a single count. The gene calls are TRBV6-5 and TRBJ1-2; possible D gene TRBD1, 5 bases. The V end lost 6 bases, the J end lost 8 bases, and 19 bases lay between the germline ends. This CDR3 contains 14 residues. Germline loops: CDR1 MNHEY, CDR2 SVGAGI. CDR3 nucleotide sequence: TGTGCCAGCAGCCTTACGGGGCTAGAGATCGGCTACACCTTC. It yields the protein CASSLTGLEIGYTF.

The CDR3 DNA follows: TGCGCCAGCAGTCAATTTAGTCCTATCTACGAGCAGTACGTC. Protein sequence: CASSQFSPIYEQYV. V and J are TRBV23-1 and TRBJ2-7; unclear D gene. TRBV23-1 is an ORF for which the function is uncertain. Trimming pared 1 base from V and 3 bases from J, leaving 10 bases between. The CDR3 runs 14 residues.